The 12 T cell receptor beta chains below come from one sample, sequenced in a study of blood T cell repertoires in COVID-19. Clones were read by immunoSEQ multiplex PCR, and TCRdb kept only the in-frame ones, dropping some. Of 200,000 to 300,000 clones detected, 80% to 90% appear once; the ten largest clones hold 4.2%. The sample comprised peripheral blood. The receptors derive from a man in his fifties or sixties with acute or convalescent COVID-19.

The chain links TRBV5-6 to TRBJ1-2; 11 nucleotides agree with TRBD1. Germline lookup yields CDR1 SGHDT and CDR2 YYEEEE. The CDR3 contains 17 residues. V shed 0 bases and J 7 bases; nucleotides not matched to a gene: 11. The CDR3 region is CASSLAVGQGASPGYTF. The CDR3 region has the DNA TGTGCCAGCAGCTTGGCAGTCGGACAGGGGGCGAGCCCTGGCTACACCTTC.

This clone occurred a few times. V gene TRBV9 combines with J gene TRBJ2-1; TRBD2 aligns across 14 bases. The CDR3 runs 16 residues. Germline lookup yields CDR1 SGDLS and CDR2 YYNGEE. Trimming at V came to 0 bases and at J to 9 bases, leaving 5 bases not matched to a gene. In DNA form, the CDR3 reads TGTGCCAGCAGCGTAGTGGGACTAGCGGGAGCGGCTGAGCAGTTCTTC. Translated, it gives CASSVVGLAGAAEQFF.

This clone came up once. This chain connects TRBV19 to TRBJ2-7; D is unclear. The CDR3 runs 14 residues. V was shortened by 5 bases and J by 0 bases, with 11 bases between the two germline ends. Germline CDR1 LNHDA, CDR2 SQIVND (reference sequence). Written as DNA, the CDR3 is TGTGCCAGTAGTCGTGCTACGGGCTCCTACGAGCAGTACTTC. Translation: CASSRATGSYEQYF.

Notes on this clone: The junction shows a germline mismatch at one end, possibly a read error. This rearrangement joins TRBV7-7 to TRBJ1-3, with TRBD1 as a possible D gene (5 bases). CDR1 is SSHAT, CDR2 FNYEAQ, per germline (reference sequence). The CDR3 loop spans 15 amino acids. CDR3 sequence: CASSPQEGPGNTIYF. The CDR3 DNA follows: TGTGCTAGCAGCCCACAGGAGGGGCCTGGAAACACCATATATTTT.

V and J are TRBV7-3 and TRBJ2-2, with TRBD2 matching over 13 bases. The V segment lost 4 bases and the J segment 3 bases; nucleotides outside the gene matches: 8. This CDR3 is built from 18 residues. The germline CDR1 and CDR2 sequences are SGHTA and FQGTGA. Written as DNA, the CDR3 is TGTGCCAGCAGCTCCGGACTAGCGGGAGTTAGTGACACCGGGGAGCTGTTTTTT. It encodes CASSSGLAGVSDTGELFF.

The chain employs TRBV27 and TRBJ2-7; the D is unclear. The CDR3 spans 14 residues. Trimming took 7 bases from V and 0 from J, leaving 13 bases between them. Germline V gives CDR1 MNHEY, CDR2 SMNVEV (reference sequence). This CDR3 reads CASNRGGISYEQYF. Here the CDR3 DNA reads TGTGCCAGCAATAGAGGCGGAATCTCCTACGAGCAGTACTTC.

The chain couples TRBV3-1 (or the pseudogene TRBV3-2) to TRBJ2-7, with 8 bases lining up with TRBD2. Trimming at V came to 1 base and at J to 0 bases, leaving 8 bases not matched to a gene. CDR1 is LGHDT, CDR2 YNNKEL, per germline (reference sequence). CDR3 length: 17 amino acids. CDR3 coding DNA: TGTGCCAGCAGCCAAGGAGCGAGCGGGAGTACCTCCTACGAGCAGTACTTC. Residues: CASSQGASGSTSYEQYF.

The chain has TRBV15 and TRBJ2-1; TRBD2 might be the D (6 bases). The germline V and J ends were trimmed by 0 bases and 6 bases, with 12 bases remaining between them. Per germline, CDR1 LNHNV and CDR2 YYDKDF (reference sequence). The CDR3 is 15 residues long. The CDR3 DNA reads TGTGCCACCAGCAGAGATCTGGAGGGCCGCAATGAGCAGTTCTTC. As protein: CATSRDLEGRNEQFF.

J is TRBJ2-2 and V is TRBV5-4; 15 positions match TRBD2. The CDR3 consists of 17 residues. In germline, CDR1 is SGHNT, CDR2 YYREEE (reference sequence). With V trimmed by 4 bases and J by 6 bases, 7 bases remained unmatched. CDR3 region: CASSTGLAGGLAGELFF. CDR3 nucleotides: TGTGCCAGCAGCACGGGACTAGCGGGGGGTTTGGCCGGGGAGCTGTTTTTT.

The chain couples TRBV7-2 to TRBJ2-1, with 12 bases matching TRBD1. The CDR3 totals 16 residues. The germline CDR1 and CDR2 sequences are SGHTA and FQGNSA. Trimming cost V 5 bases and J 4 bases; bases outside gene matches: 6. The CDR3 DNA reads as TGTGCCAGCAGCATGCCGGGACAGGGGGCATACAATGAGCAGTTCTTC. This translates into CASSMPGQGAYNEQFF. Combining the CDR3 with reference TRBV7-2 and TRBJ2-1 gives the whole variable domain GAGVSQSPSNKVTEKGKDVELRCDPISGHTALYWYRQSLGQGLEFLIYFQGNSAPDKSGLPSDRFSAERTGGSVSTLTIQRTQQEDSAVYLCASSMPGQGAYNEQFFGPGTRLTVL.

This clone was picked up one time. The rearrangement uses TRBV10-1 and TRBJ2-1; perhaps TRBD2 as D (6 bases). Per the germline V gene, CDR1 is WNHNN and CDR2 is SYGVQD (reference sequence). The V end lost 2 bases, the J end lost 6 bases, and 17 bases lay between the germline ends. This CDR3 is 16 amino acids long. The CDR3 coding sequence is TGCGCCAGCAGTGAGACGGGGGACGCCGTCCCCAATGAGCAGTTCTTC. Its translation: CASSETGDAVPNEQFF.

The DNA for the CDR3 is TGTGCCAGCAGAATGGGACTAGCGGGGGTCAGCACCGGGGAGCTGTTTTTT. Translated: CASRMGLAGVSTGELFF. V usage is TRBV5-4 and J usage is TRBJ2-2; 14 bases agree with TRBD2. The trim removed 5 bases at V and 4 bases at J, leaving 7 bases unmatched. The CDR3 sequence is 17 residues long. The germline gives CDR1 SGHNT, CDR2 YYREEE (reference sequence).